The 23 T cell receptor beta chains below come from one sample, sequenced in a study of T-cell memory formation after mild COVID-19. TCRdb redid the calling of the 5' RACE reads with MiXCR, one entry per CDR3 protein. There are a few hundred thousand distinct CDR3 sequences in the sample; 15% to 20% occur only once, and around 21% lies in the top ten. Sequencing used PBMCs or a T cell subset sorted from them (not recorded which). The receptor set was obtained from a man aged 18 to 35 who had mild COVID-19 (a few samples of this study predate the infection). Cell type and time point are not known.

The rearrangement joins TRBV5-1 to TRBJ1-2; D is possibly TRBD1 (6 bases). The CDR3 contains 14 residues. Trimming took off 1 base at V and 2 bases at J, with 9 bases between the two ends. Looked up from germline, CDR1 is SGHRS and CDR2 is YFSETQ. This chain's CDR3 is CASSLNRENYGYTF. CDR3 nucleotide sequence: TGCGCCAGCAGCTTGAACAGGGAGAACTATGGCTACACCTTC.

At least ten counts were recorded for this clonotype. The chain joins TRBV7-2 to TRBJ2-4; 9 bases are a match to TRBD2. The CDR3 length is 16 residues. In germline, CDR1 is SGHTA, CDR2 FQGNSA. Trimming cost V 1 base and J 8 bases; bases outside gene matches: 9. The CDR3 sequence: CASSLEAGGLGYIQYF. The CDR3 DNA sequence: TGTGCCAGCAGCTTAGAAGCGGGGGGATTGGGGTACATTCAGTACTTC.

In its sample, this clonotype was seen a few times. The chain links TRBV10-3 to TRBJ2-7; possibly TRBD1 for D (6 bases). Germline-derived CDR1 and CDR2 are ENHRY and SYGVKD. The CDR3 loop spans 15 amino acids. V dropped 4 bases and J dropped 2 bases, with 15 bases sitting between them. CDR3 nucleotide sequence: TGTGCCATCAGTGGAATTGGGGACAAAACCTACGAGCAGTACTTC. Its protein product is CAISGIGDKTYEQYF.

This clonotype came up a few times. This chain connects TRBV7-2 to TRBJ1-6, with no clear D. The germline CDR1 and CDR2 sequences are SGHTA and FQGNSA. This CDR3 contains 16 residues. V was clipped by 2 bases and J by 0 bases, with 8 bases between them. The CDR3 is CASSLPESSYNSPLHF. CDR3 bases: TGTGCCAGCAGCTTACCGGAGAGCTCCTATAATTCACCCCTCCACTTT.

The CDR3 DNA is TGTGCCAGCAGCCCTTCGGACAGGGAGGTAGGCTACGAGCAGTACGTC. It translates to CASSPSDREVGYEQYV. The chain joins TRBV11-1 to TRBJ2-7, with TRBD1 matching 8 bases. The junction had 12 bases not matched to a gene; V was cut back by 5 bases and J by 3 bases. This CDR3 region has 16 residues. Looked up from germline, CDR1 is SGHAT and CDR2 is FQDESV (reference sequence).

This clonotype turned up a few times. The J gene is TRBJ2-4, the V gene TRBV20-1; D possibly matches TRBD1 or TRBD2 (5 bases each). This CDR3 spans 17 amino acids. The V end was cut by 6 bases, the J end by 0 bases, with 21 bases between. Germline CDR1 reads DFQATT; CDR2 reads SNEGSKA (reference sequence). The CDR3 region is CSAWGSTPRRAKNIQYF. The CDR3 DNA sequence: TGCAGTGCCTGGGGGTCCACTCCCCGGAGAGCCAAAAACATTCAGTACTTC.

This clonotype was detected only a few times. The chain combines TRBV12-3 or TRBV12-4 with TRBJ1-1; 7 positions match TRBD1. With V trimmed by 5 bases and J by 0 bases, 6 bases remained unmatched. CDR3 length: 15 residues. CDR3 amino acids: CASSPRTGVNTEAFF. The DNA for the CDR3 is TGTGCCAGCAGTCCTCGTACAGGGGTGAACACTGAAGCTTTCTTT.

This clonotype was observed at least ten times. The chain links TRBV7-8 to TRBJ2-2, with D possibly TRBD1 on 5 matching bases. The V gene lost 4 bases and the J gene lost 0 bases, with 9 bases spanning the gap. The CDR3 is 15 residues long. In germline, CDR1 is SGHVS, CDR2 FQNEAQ. Here the CDR3 reads CASSSRTTNTGELFF. CDR3 in DNA: TGTGCCAGCAGCTCGAGGACAACGAACACCGGGGAGCTGTTTTTT.

This clonotype came up a few times. The chain joins TRBV12-3 or TRBV12-4 to TRBJ2-2; 7 bases align to TRBD2. The V and J ends lost 6 bases and 7 bases, in that order; junction bases with no gene match: 8. This CDR3 is 14 amino acids long. DNA for the CDR3: TGTGCCAGCAGCCCCAGTGGGGGGGTCGGGGAGCTGTTTTTT. This gives the protein CASSPSGGVGELFF.

This clonotype came up a few times. V is TRBV7-3 and J is TRBJ1-2; D unclear. The CDR3 extends over 15 amino acids. Per the germline V gene, CDR1 is SGHTA and CDR2 is FQGTGA. V was clipped by 5 bases and J by 5 bases, with 18 bases between them. In DNA, the CDR3 is TGTGCCAGCAGCCCCTCCTCGACCTCAACTTATGGCTACACCTTC. Amino acid sequence: CASSPSSTSTYGYTF.

V usage is TRBV5-1 and J usage is TRBJ1-1; D might be TRBD1 (5 bases). Looked up from germline, CDR1 is SGHRS and CDR2 is YFSETQ. The CDR3 runs 13 residues. V was pared by 3 bases and J by 7 bases, with 13 bases between. Written as DNA, the CDR3 is TGCGCCAGCAGCTCGGGACGGATCGTTGAAGCTTTCTTT. This sequence encodes CASSSGRIVEAFF.

This chain links TRBV7-2 with TRBJ2-2; D is unresolved. The CDR3 has 14 amino acids. The V end was cut by 7 bases, the J end by 2 bases, with 11 bases between. In germline, CDR1 is SGHTA, CDR2 FQGNSA. The CDR3 sequence is CASTVDGNTGELFF. CDR3 DNA sequence: TGTGCCAGCACCGTTGACGGTAACACCGGGGAGCTGTTTTTT. Full variable domain (outside the CDR3, taken from reference TRBV7-2 and TRBJ2-2): GAGVSQSPSNKVTEKGKDVELRCDPISGHTALYWYRQSLGQGLEFLIYFQGNSAPDKSGLPSDRFSAERTGGSVSTLTIQRTQQEDSAVYLCASTVDGNTGELFFGEGSRLTVL.

The rearrangement uses TRBV7-2 and TRBJ1-1, with no clear D. Trimming stripped 2 bases from V and 0 bases from J, with 7 bases between. Germline assignment: CDR1 SGHTA and CDR2 FQGNSA. CDR3 length equals 14 residues. As DNA, the CDR3 is TGTGCCAGCAGCTTAATGGCAGTGAACACTGAAGCTTTCTTT. Translating it yields CASSLMAVNTEAFF.

This clonotype was seen once. The rearrangement links TRBV12-3 or TRBV12-4 to TRBJ2-7; 10 nucleotides line up with TRBD1. The CDR3 runs 15 residues. V lost 6 bases and J lost 2; bases outside the gene matches: 7. The CDR3 loop is CASSYSGTGAYEQYF. DNA of the CDR3: TGTGCCAGCAGCTATTCGGGGACAGGGGCCTACGAGCAGTACTTC.

The chain employs TRBV20-1 and TRBJ2-6; D remains unclear. V dropped 0 bases and J dropped 0 bases, with 9 bases sitting between them. Germline V CDR1 and CDR2: DFQATT, SNEGSKA (reference sequence). The CDR3 consists of 16 residues. CDR3 sequence: CSARDLRSSGANVLTF. CDR3 DNA sequence: TGCAGTGCTAGAGATCTTCGTTCCTCTGGGGCCAACGTCCTGACTTTC.

This chain uses TRBV11-2 with TRBJ2-2; D is perhaps TRBD2 (6 bases). This CDR3 has 15 amino acids. Trimming took 5 bases from V and 3 from J, leaving 13 bases between them. Germline CDR1 SGHAT, CDR2 FQNNGV. DNA of the CDR3: TGTGCCAGCAGCCCTCCTGGGGGGTACACCGGGGAGCTGTTTTTT. Protein: CASSPPGGYTGELFF.

In this sample, this clonotype turned up many times. This rearrangement joins TRBV7-6 to TRBJ2-2; D not resolved. The CDR3 contains 12 residues. Germline CDR1 and CDR2: SGHVS and FNYEAQ. Trimming took off 5 bases at V and 7 bases at J, with 8 bases between the two ends. The DNA for the CDR3 is TGTGCCAGCAGCCCCTTTATCGGGGAGCTGTTTTTT. Residues: CASSPFIGELFF.

As DNA, the CDR3 is TGTGCCACCAGCGGGGACAGCCAAGAGACCCAGTACTTC. It specifies CATSGDSQETQYF. The V and J genes are TRBV15 and TRBJ2-5, with 7 positions matching TRBD1. The CDR3 is 13 amino acids. J lost 1 base, V lost 5 bases, and 1 base had no gene match. CDR1 and CDR2 from the germline V gene are LNHNV and YYDKDF (reference sequence).

The DNA for the CDR3 is TGTGCCAGCAGTCCATGGACCGGTGACGGTAAGAACACTGAAGCTTTCTTT. Amino acids: CASSPWTGDGKNTEAFF. The genes are TRBV12-3 or TRBV12-4 and TRBJ1-1; D unclear. The V and J ends lost 5 bases and 1 base respectively, with 20 bases between them. The CDR3 length is 17 residues.

The chain couples TRBV5-4 to TRBJ1-4; 7 positions agree with TRBD1. V lost 0 bases and J lost 4; bases outside the gene matches: 0. In germline, CDR1 is SGHNT, CDR2 YYREEE (reference sequence). The CDR3 is made up of 14 amino acids. In nucleotides, the CDR3 is TGTGCCAGCAGCTTGGACAGGGGTAATGAAAAACTGTTTTTT. Protein product: CASSLDRGNEKLFF.

In its sample, this clonotype was seen a few times. This chain uses TRBV7-3 with TRBJ2-5, with 12 bases lining up with TRBD1. Losses at the gene ends were 1 base for V and 1 base for J; bases not matched to a gene: 19. CDR3 size: 22 residues. The germline CDR1 and CDR2 sequences are SGHTA and FQGTGA. For the CDR3, the DNA is TGTGCCAGCAGCTTAAGGCCCCAGGGGACAGGGGGCCCCGCGGGGGGCCAAGAGACCCAGTACTTC. It yields the protein CASSLRPQGTGGPAGGQETQYF.

The gene calls are TRBV5-5 and TRBJ2-7; D uncertain. Per germline, CDR1 SGHKS and CDR2 YYEKEE (reference sequence). This CDR3 comprises 14 residues. The V end lost 0 bases, the J end lost 5 bases, and 12 bases lay between the germline ends. CDR3 sequence reads: CASSLVGWSHEQYF. For the CDR3, the DNA is TGTGCCAGCAGCTTGGTAGGATGGAGCCACGAGCAGTACTTC.

This clonotype was recorded many times. The V gene is TRBV7-2, the J gene TRBJ2-3, with D maybe TRBD2 (6 bases). The CDR3 totals 15 residues. The V end was cut by 3 bases, the J end by 1 base, with 11 bases between. The germline CDR1 and CDR2 sequences are SGHTA and FQGNSA. For the CDR3, the DNA is TGTGCCAGCAGCTTTATTTCGGGGGGCACAGATACGCAGTATTTT. Its protein is CASSFISGGTDTQYF.